This T cell receptor (beta chain) was recorded in a study of T-cell reconstitution after alpha-beta-depleted transplantation in children. Points from the study as a whole: At day 60, the high TCRbeta diversity found in some patients originated from recipient T cells and thymic progenitors that had survived. At around two months after transplant, the alpha-beta T cells were reportedly derived from several hundred expanded clones that came from non-depleted graft cells. After one year, T-cell counts and TCRbeta diversity mostly came from new T cells.

About this clonotype: Its target is not known.

Unique molecular identifiers were incorporated during preparation of the TCRbeta library. TCRdb reprocessed the PCR reads with MiXCR, giving one entry per CDR3 protein. The data contain under 250,000 distinct CDR3 sequences, about 15% of them singletons. The germline CDR1 and CDR2 sequences are SGDLS and YYNGEE. The V end was cut by 4 bases, the J end by 0 bases, with 14 bases between. This CDR3 contains 16 residues. The TCR comes from a male patient between 2 and 15 years old who had a stem cell transplant for acute lymphoblastic leukemia, so the T cells may come from the graft donor. The V and J genes are TRBV9 and TRBJ1-3; D not resolved. This specimen was PBMCs, mostly from graft donor cells, taken 360 days after TCRalphabeta/CD19-depleted stem cell transplant. The CDR3 loop reads CASSPTGGYSGNTIYF. In nucleotides, the CDR3 is TGTGCCAGCAGCCCCACCGGAGGTTACTCTGGAAACACCATATATTTT.